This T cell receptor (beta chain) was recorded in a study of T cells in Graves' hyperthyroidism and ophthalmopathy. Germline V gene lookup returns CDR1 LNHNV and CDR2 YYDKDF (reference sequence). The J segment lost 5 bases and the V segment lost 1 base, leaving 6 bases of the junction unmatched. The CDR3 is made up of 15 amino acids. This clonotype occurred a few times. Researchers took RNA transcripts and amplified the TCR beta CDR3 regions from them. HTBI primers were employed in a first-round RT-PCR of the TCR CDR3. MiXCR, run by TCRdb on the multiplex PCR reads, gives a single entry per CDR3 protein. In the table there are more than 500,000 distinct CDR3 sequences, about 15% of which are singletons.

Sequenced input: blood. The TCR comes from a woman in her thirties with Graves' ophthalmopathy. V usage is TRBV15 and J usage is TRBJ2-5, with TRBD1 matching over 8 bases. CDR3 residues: CATSRVGQGRETQYF. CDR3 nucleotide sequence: TGTGCCACCAGCAGAGTAGGACAGGGTCGGGAGACCCAGTACTTC. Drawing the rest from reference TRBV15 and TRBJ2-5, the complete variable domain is DAMVIQNPRYQVTQFGKPVTLSCSQTLNHNVMYWYQQKSSQAPKLLFHYYDKDFNNEADTPDNFQSRRPNTSFCFLDIRSPGLGDTAMYLCATSRVGQGRETQYFGPGTRLLVL.